This section outlines one T cell receptor beta chain sequence together with its context. The source of the sample is a study of blood T cell repertoires in COVID-19. Overall study: Italy, Spain and the United States were the sources of the convalescent and acute COVID-19 samples.

Study processing details: Researchers report that nucleated cell counts were estimated from reference gene primer amplification. The method was immunoSEQ multiplex PCR; TCRdb's version includes in-frame clones alone and lacks a portion of them. The V and J calls and clone size come from that table; D and trimming were worked out from the DNA. The table records 160,000 or so clones, 75% to 85% of them present only once. V lost 7 bases and J lost 9, with 10 bases in between. The CDR3 consists of 11 residues. The specimen sequenced was peripheral blood. This clonotype originated in a human donor in a cohort sampled during active COVID-19. The V gene is TRBV12-3 or TRBV12-4, the J gene TRBJ2-1; perhaps TRBD1 as D (6 bases). In nucleotides, the CDR3 is TGTGCCAGCACCGGGACACGTGAGCAGTTCTTC. It codes for CASTGTREQFF.